The 32 T cell receptor beta chains below come from one sample, sequenced in a study of T-cell memory formation after mild COVID-19. MiXCR, applied by TCRdb to the 5' RACE reads, yields one record per CDR3 protein. The data contain 200,000 to 250,000 distinct CDR3 sequences, roughly 10% of them singletons. The sample comprised PBMCs or a T cell subset sorted from them (not recorded which). The receptors stem from a man in his late teens or twenties who had mild COVID-19 (a few samples of this study predate the infection). Cell type and time point are not known.

This clonotype was recorded many times. The chain combines TRBV7-9 with TRBJ2-1; D gene unclear. The CDR3 sequence is 12 residues long. CDR1 is SEHNR, CDR2 FQNEAQ, per germline (reference sequence). V lost 4 bases to trimming and J lost 10 bases, with 11 bases between them. The CDR3 is CASSWGNREQFF. The CDR3, as DNA: TGTGCCAGCAGCTGGGGTAACCGGGAGCAGTTCTTC.

Concerning this clonotype itself: A much larger clone lies a single base off, so this may be a read error. The chain couples TRBV12-3 or TRBV12-4 to TRBJ1-1; D remains ambiguous. The CDR3 runs 11 residues. CDR3 in amino acids: CSSSLGLEAFF. CDR3 coding DNA: TGTTCCAGCAGTCTAGGTCTTGAAGCTTTCTTT.

The genes are TRBV7-9 and TRBJ2-4, with TRBD1 identical over 9 bases. The CDR3 covers 17 residues. The junction had 11 bases not matched to a gene; V was cut back by 5 bases and J by 3 bases. The V gene's germline CDR1 is SEHNR and CDR2 FQNEAQ (reference sequence). CDR3 DNA: TGTGCCAGCAGCGGACAATACGGGACAGGGAACAAAAACATTCAGTACTTC. Translation gives CASSGQYGTGNKNIQYF.

The chain joins TRBV20-1 to TRBJ2-1; D perhaps matches TRBD2 (5 bases). CDR1 is DFQATT, CDR2 SNEGSKA, per germline (reference sequence). Trimming took off 0 bases at V and 5 bases at J, with 11 bases between the two ends. The CDR3 extends over 14 amino acids. DNA of the CDR3: TGCAGTGCTAGAGACCAAGCGGATGACAATGAGCAGTTCTTC. It is translated as CSARDQADDNEQFF.

The V gene is TRBV15, the J gene TRBJ1-2; the D is unclear. The CDR3 consists of 15 residues. Trimming shortened V by 0 bases and J by 3 bases, and 11 bases separated the two germline ends. Germline V lookup: CDR1 LNHNV, CDR2 YYDKDF (reference sequence). In DNA form, the CDR3 reads TGTGCCACCAGCAGAGAGTCGGGAGCGGACTATGGCTACACCTTC. Its translation: CATSRESGADYGYTF.

This clonotype was picked up a small number of times. J is TRBJ1-6 and V is TRBV25-1; D gene uncertain. CDR1 is MGHDK and CDR2 is SYGVNS in the germline V gene. This CDR3 contains 15 residues. V lost 6 bases, J lost 7 bases, and 16 bases lay in between. The CDR3 region is CASRSTVIWNSPLHF. In DNA, the CDR3 is TGTGCCAGCAGATCGACGGTGATATGGAATTCACCCCTCCACTTT. The variable domain in full, completed from reference TRBV25-1 and TRBJ1-6, reads EADIYQTPRYLVIGTGKKITLECSQTMGHDKMYWYQQDPGMELHLIHYSYGVNSTEKGDLSSESTVSRIRTEHFPLTLESARPSHTSQYLCASRSTVIWNSPLHFGNGTRLTVT.

In its sample, this clonotype was seen many times. The genes are TRBV7-2 and TRBJ2-5, with a possible D match to TRBD1 (5 bases). V was shortened by 6 bases and J by 5 bases, with 13 bases between the two germline ends. The CDR3 spans 13 residues. Germline CDR1 and CDR2: SGHTA and FQGNSA. The CDR3 protein is CASSTTGLETQYF. CDR3 DNA: TGTGCCAGCAGTACTACAGGCTTGGAGACCCAGTACTTC.

This clonotype was picked up many times. The V call is TRBV5-1, the J call TRBJ1-4, with a tentative D call TRBD1 (6 bases). V was cut by 4 bases and J by 3 bases, with 7 bases left in between. The germline V gene has CDR1 SGHRS and CDR2 YFSETQ. CDR3 length equals 13 residues. CDR3 sequence reads: CASSNRANEKLFF. For the CDR3, the DNA is TGCGCCAGCAGCAACAGGGCTAATGAAAAACTGTTTTTT.

V gene TRBV2 combines with J gene TRBJ2-5; no definite D call. Germline V gene lookup returns CDR1 SNHLY and CDR2 FYNNEI. V was trimmed by 8 bases and J by 3 bases, leaving 7 bases between them. CDR3 size: 11 residues. CDR3 in DNA: TGTGCCAGCGGTCCAGAAGAGACCCAGTACTTC. Translation: CASGPEETQYF.

This chain joins TRBV5-4 and TRBJ2-6; possibly TRBD1 for D (5 bases). The V gene's germline CDR1 is SGHNT and CDR2 YYREEE (reference sequence). The V and J ends lost 5 bases and 1 base respectively, with 7 bases between them. The CDR3 length is 14 residues. This CDR3 is CASSAGSGANVLTF. Here the CDR3 DNA reads TGTGCCAGCAGTGCAGGGTCTGGGGCCAACGTCCTGACTTTC.

The chain recombines TRBV29-1 with TRBJ2-5; 8 nucleotides line up with TRBD2. The CDR3 spans 12 residues. V lost 6 bases and J lost 5; bases outside the gene matches: 5. From germline, CDR1 is SQVTM and CDR2 ANQGSEA. The CDR3 coding sequence is TGCAGCGTAAGCGGGGGTTCGGAGACCCAGTACTTC. Translation gives CSVSGGSETQYF.

This clonotype has a count of ten or more. V gene TRBV6-1 combines with J gene TRBJ1-1, with a possible D match to TRBD1 (6 bases). The CDR3 runs to 16 residues. Germline V gene sequence: CDR1 MNHNS, CDR2 SASEGT. The V and J ends lost 5 bases and 1 base respectively, with 17 bases between them. In nucleotides, the CDR3 is TGTGCCAGCAGTCCGTTGGGGGGGCGAGGGAACACTGAAGCTTTCTTT. Amino acid sequence: CASSPLGGRGNTEAFF.

This clonotype was counted at least ten times. The chain is built from TRBV5-1 and TRBJ2-7; the D call may be TRBD1 or TRBD2 (5 bases each). V gave up 0 bases and J gave up 4 bases, with 14 bases separating them. CDR3 length: 15 residues. The germline CDR1 and CDR2 sequences are SGHRS and YFSETQ. CDR3 nucleotides: TGCGCCAGCAGCTTGGAGGTGGGACCGGTGTACGAGCAGTACTTC. This codes for CASSLEVGPVYEQYF.

This clonotype was seen just once. V is TRBV7-2 and J is TRBJ1-1, with D unresolved. Deletions cut 5 bases from V and 4 bases from J, with 11 bases between. CDR3 length equals 13 residues. Per germline, CDR1 SGHTA and CDR2 FQGNSA. CDR3 loop: CASSRGPFTEAFF. The CDR3 DNA is TGTGCCAGCAGCCGCGGGCCCTTCACTGAAGCTTTCTTT.

This rearrangement joins TRBV7-8 to TRBJ2-4; tentative D call: TRBD2 (7 bases). The CDR3 is made up of 16 amino acids. Germline V gives CDR1 SGHVS, CDR2 FQNEAQ. Deletions cut 5 bases from V and 9 bases from J, with 23 bases between. For the CDR3, the DNA is TGTGCCAGCAGCCCGTCCGTGGGCGGGGGCGCGGGCATTCAGTACTTC. It codes for CASSPSVGGGAGIQYF.

This clonotype was picked up many times. The chain uses TRBV6-5 and TRBJ2-1, with TRBD1 matching 12 bases. The CDR3 extends over 16 amino acids. Germline V gene data show CDR1 as MNHEY and CDR2 as SVGAGI. J lost 3 bases, V lost 6 bases, and 6 bases had no gene match. DNA for the CDR3: TGTGCCAGCAGCAAGGGGACAGGGGGCCTCTACAATGAGCAGTTCTTC. Amino acid sequence: CASSKGTGGLYNEQFF.

This clonotype appeared a few times. V and J are TRBV7-2 and TRBJ2-7, with D perhaps TRBD2 (7 bases). Germline CDR1 is SGHTA and CDR2 is FQGNSA. The CDR3 runs 15 residues. V gave up 5 bases and J gave up 0 bases, with 14 bases separating them. The CDR3 spells CASSLSRGASYEQYF. CDR3 coding DNA: TGTGCCAGCAGCCTAAGCCGGGGGGCCTCCTACGAGCAGTACTTC.

This chain connects TRBV5-1 to TRBJ2-2; the D gene is possibly TRBD2 (6 bases). The CDR3 has 15 amino acids. The V gene's germline CDR1 is SGHRS and CDR2 YFSETQ. Trimming shortened V by 4 bases and J by 5 bases, and 15 bases separated the two germline ends. As DNA, the CDR3 is TGCGCCAGCAGCCGGTGGGGGGAGAGGACCGGGGAGCTGTTTTTT. Translated, it gives CASSRWGERTGELFF.

V and J are TRBV7-2 and TRBJ2-2, with 9 positions matching TRBD1. In germline, CDR1 is SGHTA, CDR2 FQGNSA. V lost 5 bases, J lost 6 bases, and 7 bases stayed unmatched. CDR3 size: 15 residues. The CDR3 DNA sequence: TGTGCCAGCAGCCCGGGACAGGGAATGCCCGGGGAGCTGTTTTTT. Translating it yields CASSPGQGMPGELFF.

This chain joins TRBV5-1 and TRBJ1-2; D remains ambiguous. The CDR3 consists of 14 residues. Deletions cut 0 bases from V and 4 bases from J, with 10 bases between. The germline gives CDR1 SGHRS, CDR2 YFSETQ. CDR3 protein: CASSLGEAIYGYTF. CDR3 DNA: TGCGCCAGCAGCTTGGGCGAGGCCATCTATGGCTACACCTTC.

Many counts were recorded for this clonotype. The chain carries TRBV7-2 and TRBJ1-6; 10 bases are shared with TRBD1. This CDR3 is 16 amino acids long. The V gene's germline CDR1 is SGHTA and CDR2 FQGNSA. The J segment lost 9 bases and the V segment lost 0 bases, leaving 5 bases of the junction unmatched. Here the CDR3 DNA reads TGTGCCAGCAGCTTAGCGCCGGGACAGGGGAGTTCACCCCTCCACTTT. Its translation: CASSLAPGQGSSPLHF. The whole variable domain, filled in from reference TRBV7-2 and TRBJ1-6, reads GAGVSQSPSNKVTEKGKDVELRCDPISGHTALYWYRQSLGQGLEFLIYFQGNSAPDKSGLPSDRFSAERTGGSVSTLTIQRTQQEDSAVYLCASSLAPGQGSSPLHFGNGTRLTVT.

This clonotype showed up just a few times. The chain carries TRBV4-2 and TRBJ2-5, with 9 bases fitting TRBD1. CDR3 length equals 15 residues. J was trimmed by 4 bases and V by 4 bases; bases with no gene match: 7. Germline CDR1 LGHNA, CDR2 YNFKEQ. The CDR3 sequence is CASSRTTGGRETQYF. DNA of the CDR3: TGTGCCAGCAGCCGAACCACAGGGGGCCGAGAGACCCAGTACTTC.

At least ten counts were recorded for this clonotype. The chain is built from TRBV6-6 and TRBJ2-1, with 7 nucleotides matching TRBD2. The CDR3 is 17 residues long. The junction had 13 bases not matched to a gene; V was cut back by 5 bases and J by 3 bases. CDR1 is MNHNY, CDR2 SVGAGI, per germline (reference sequence). The CDR3 is CASSVAWGGLGYNEQFF. The CDR3, as DNA: TGTGCCAGCAGTGTAGCTTGGGGGGGTTTGGGCTACAATGAGCAGTTCTTC.

At least ten counts were recorded for this clonotype. The chain joins TRBV11-3 to TRBJ2-5; tentatively, D is TRBD1 or TRBD2 (5 bases each). The CDR3 length is 15 residues. The germline V gene encodes CDR1 SGHNT and CDR2 YENEEA. Trimming pared 2 bases from V and 0 bases from J, leaving 10 bases between. The CDR3: CASSLSRDHQETQYF. For the CDR3, the DNA is TGTGCCAGCAGCTTATCCCGGGACCACCAAGAGACCCAGTACTTC. Together with reference TRBV11-3 and TRBJ2-5, the CDR3 gives the full variable domain: EAGVVQSPRYKIIEKKQPVAFWCNPISGHNTLYWYLQNLGQGPELLIRYENEEAVDDSQLPKDRFSAERLKGVDSTLKIQPAELGDSAVYLCASSLSRDHQETQYFGPGTRLLVL.

This clonotype was recorded a few times. The chain combines TRBV12-3 or TRBV12-4 with TRBJ2-7; D is possibly TRBD1 (5 bases). CDR3 length: 14 amino acids. Trimming left V 4 bases short and J 2 bases short, with 12 bases between. In DNA form, the CDR3 reads TGTGCCAGCAGTTCTACAGACAGTACCTACGAGCAGTACTTC. Its translation is CASSSTDSTYEQYF.

The CDR3 coding sequence is TGCAGTGCCGGGGGGGCCAGCAATCAGCCCCAGCATTTT. Its translation: CSAGGASNQPQHF. The rearrangement links TRBV20-1 to TRBJ1-5; possibly TRBD1 for D (6 bases). Germline V CDR1 and CDR2: DFQATT, SNEGSKA (reference sequence). Trimming removed 6 bases from V and 1 base from J, with 10 bases in between. The CDR3 has 13 residues.

V and J are TRBV30 and TRBJ1-5, with D uncertain. V lost 4 bases and J lost 5, with 15 bases in between. CDR1 is GTSNPN and CDR2 is SVGIG in the germline V gene (reference sequence). This CDR3 contains 14 residues. CDR3 sequence: CAWTLGNRDQPQHF. The CDR3 DNA reads TGTGCCTGGACCCTGGGGAACCGAGATCAGCCCCAGCATTTT.

CDR3 loop: CASSPTGGRNTIYF. In DNA form, the CDR3 reads TGTGCCAGCAGCCCTACAGGGGGCAGAAACACCATATATTTT. V and J are TRBV7-2 and TRBJ1-3; 9 bases fit TRBD1. Looked up from germline, CDR1 is SGHTA and CDR2 is FQGNSA. V trimming: 5 bases; J trimming: 5 bases; junction bases outside the gene matches: 4. The CDR3 spans 14 residues.

Note on this clonotype: A much larger clone is a single base away; this may be a read error. The CDR3 here is CASTFLSENTIYF. Here the CDR3 DNA reads TGTGCCAGCACCTTCCTCTCTGAAAACACCATATATTTT. This chain joins TRBV12-3 or TRBV12-4 and TRBJ1-3; no clear D. The CDR3 runs to 13 residues.

The V and J genes are TRBV6-4 and TRBJ2-4; unclear D gene. CDR1 is MRHNA, CDR2 SNTAGT, per germline. The CDR3 loop spans 15 amino acids. Trimming took 6 bases from V and 0 from J, leaving 12 bases between them. The CDR3 DNA reads TGTGCCAGCAGAGACCCAGGAAAAGCCAAAAACATTCAGTACTTC. Amino acids: CASRDPGKAKNIQYF.

This clonotype turned up a few times. The chain joins TRBV11-2 to TRBJ1-2, with TRBD1 matching 7 bases. Unmatched junction bases numbered 15, after V lost 5 bases and J lost 3 bases. CDR1 and CDR2 from the germline V gene are SGHAT and FQNNGV. The CDR3 consists of 17 residues. The CDR3 here is CASSVRDIDRDDYGYTF. CDR3 in DNA: TGTGCCAGCAGCGTAAGAGATATAGACAGGGACGACTATGGCTACACCTTC.

This clonotype occurred a few times. The chain employs TRBV3-1 and TRBJ1-1; the D is unclear. CDR3 length: 16 amino acids. The germline CDR1 and CDR2 sequences are LGHDT and YNNKEL (reference sequence). The germline V and J ends were trimmed by 1 base and 0 bases, with 12 bases remaining between them. For the CDR3, the DNA is TGTGCCAGCAGCCAAGGTTTGGAGCGAATGAACACTGAAGCTTTCTTT. Its protein product is CASSQGLERMNTEAFF.